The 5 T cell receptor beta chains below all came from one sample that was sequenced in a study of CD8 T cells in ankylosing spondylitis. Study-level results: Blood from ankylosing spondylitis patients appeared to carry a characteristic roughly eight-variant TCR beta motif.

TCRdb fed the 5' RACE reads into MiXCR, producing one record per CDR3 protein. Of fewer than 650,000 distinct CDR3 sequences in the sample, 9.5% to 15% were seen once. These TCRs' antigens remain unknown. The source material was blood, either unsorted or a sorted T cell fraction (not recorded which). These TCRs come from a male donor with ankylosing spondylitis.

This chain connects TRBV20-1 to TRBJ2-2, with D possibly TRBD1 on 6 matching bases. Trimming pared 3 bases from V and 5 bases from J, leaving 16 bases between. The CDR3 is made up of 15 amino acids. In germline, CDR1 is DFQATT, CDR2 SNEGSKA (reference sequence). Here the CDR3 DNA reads TGCAGTGCTAGTGCCAGGGGCCTCCGGACCGGGGAGCTGTTTTTT. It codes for CSASARGLRTGELFF.

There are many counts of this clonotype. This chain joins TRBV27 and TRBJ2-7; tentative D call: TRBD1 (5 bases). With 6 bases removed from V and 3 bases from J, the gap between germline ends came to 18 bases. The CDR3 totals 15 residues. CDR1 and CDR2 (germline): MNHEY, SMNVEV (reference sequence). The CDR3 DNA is TGTGCCAGCAGAGCTTTAACGGACATCAGCTACGAGCAGTACGTC. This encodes CASRALTDISYEQYV.

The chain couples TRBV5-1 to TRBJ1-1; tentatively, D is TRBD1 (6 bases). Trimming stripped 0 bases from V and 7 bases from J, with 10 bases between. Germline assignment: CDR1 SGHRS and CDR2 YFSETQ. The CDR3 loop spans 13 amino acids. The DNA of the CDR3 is TGCGCCAGCAGCTTGGGGGAGGGGGGTGAAGCTTTCTTT. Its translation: CASSLGEGGEAFF. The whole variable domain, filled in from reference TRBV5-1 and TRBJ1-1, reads KAGVTQTPRYLIKTRGQQVTLSCSPISGHRSVSWYQQTPGQGLQFLFEYFSETQRNKGNFPGRFSGRQFSNSRSEMNVSTLELGDSALYLCASSLGEGGEAFFGQGTRLTVV.

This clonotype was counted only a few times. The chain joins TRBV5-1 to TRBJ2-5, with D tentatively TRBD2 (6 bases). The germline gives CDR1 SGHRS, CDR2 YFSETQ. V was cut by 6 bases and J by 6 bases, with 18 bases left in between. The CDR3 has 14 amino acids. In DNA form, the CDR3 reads TGCGCCAGCACCCCAAGTATGGGGGGAAAGACCCAGTACTTC. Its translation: CASTPSMGGKTQYF.

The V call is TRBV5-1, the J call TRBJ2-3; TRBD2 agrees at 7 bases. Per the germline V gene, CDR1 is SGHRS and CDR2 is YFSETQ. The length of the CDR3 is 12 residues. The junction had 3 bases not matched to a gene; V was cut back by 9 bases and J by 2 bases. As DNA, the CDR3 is TGCGCCACTAGCGGCCCCACAGATACGCAGTATTTT. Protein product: CATSGPTDTQYF.